A single count supports the clone carrying this TCR beta chain. What it recognizes is unknown. Regarding time point: cycle 4 day 1 (C4D1), after 5 to 7 weeks of nivolumab. With no exception, relapse followed autologous stem cell transplantation in all patients, and brentuximab vedotin exposure varied. The study purified CD4+ T cells from thawed PBMCs using magnetic negative selection. The entry originates in a study of PD-1 blockade in classical Hodgkin lymphoma. Overall study findings and caveats: No one has yet defined what causes the repertoire differences, which may be disease activity or prior therapy. For complete responders, baseline diversity was comparable to that of newly diagnosed patients.

TCRdb keeps only in-frame clones here, not all; method: immunoSEQ multiplex PCR. The table includes around 26,000 clones, 65% to 90% detected once. J lost 1 base, V lost 6 bases, and 2 bases had no gene match. Per germline, CDR1 SGHTA and CDR2 FQGNSA. The CDR3 has 14 amino acids. J is TRBJ1-2 and V is TRBV7-2; 10 bases line up with TRBD1. This clonotype originated in a human donor with classical Hodgkin lymphoma. Sequenced here: CD4+ T cells from blood, sampled before the fourth cycle of nivolumab. The CDR3 coding sequence is TGTGCCAGCAGGACAGGGGGCTTTAACTATGGCTACACCTTC. Its protein product is CASRTGGFNYGYTF.